The 13 T cell receptor beta chains in this list originate from one sample, sequenced in a study of cytomegalovirus exposure and HLA in healthy donors. PCR used 60 Vbeta primers and 13 Jbeta primers. Assay used: immunoSEQ multiplex PCR; TCRdb lists only in-frame clones, some missing. Altogether roughly 120,000 clones are present, about 60% being singletons, with the ten largest covering less than 12%. The source material was PBMCs. These receptor sequences come from a man aged 35 to 55 in good health and CMV-seropositive.

This clone was seen a few times. The chain has TRBV5-1 and TRBJ1-4; 11 nucleotides align to TRBD1. V gave up 4 bases and J gave up 6 bases; unmatched junction bases: 14. The CDR3 runs 18 residues. Germline V lookup: CDR1 SGHRS, CDR2 YFSETQ. The DNA of the CDR3 is TGCGCCAGCAGCGCCAGGACAGGGGGCGCTTCGAGTGATGAAAAACTGTTTTTT. Encoded protein: CASSARTGGASSDEKLFF.

The gene calls are TRBV7-3 and TRBJ1-1; no reliable D call. Germline CDR1 SGHTA, CDR2 FQGTGA. CDR3 length: 15 residues. Trimming removed 5 bases at V and 0 bases at J, with 13 bases between. The CDR3 nucleotides read TGTGCCAGCAGCCCCTCACAGACCATGAACACTGAAGCTTTCTTT. This gives the protein CASSPSQTMNTEAFF.

This clone was found a few times. The CDR3, as DNA: TGCGCCAGCAGCTTCACTAGCGGCGCGGATACGCAGTATTTT. Translated, it gives CASSFTSGADTQYF. J is TRBJ2-3 and V is TRBV5-1, with 8 bases that match TRBD2. Germline V lookup: CDR1 SGHRS, CDR2 YFSETQ. The CDR3 has 14 amino acids. Trimming cost V 2 bases and J 6 bases; bases outside gene matches: 5.

V usage is TRBV4-1 and J usage is TRBJ2-3, with 7 nucleotides matching TRBD2. The junction had 7 bases not matched to a gene; V was cut back by 4 bases and J by 3 bases. CDR1 and CDR2 from the germline V gene are MGHRA and YSYEKL. CDR3 length: 15 amino acids. DNA of the CDR3: TGCGCCAGCAGCCGCTTGAGGGAGGGGACAGATACGCAGTATTTT. Its protein product is CASSRLREGTDTQYF.

The DNA of the CDR3 is TGCGCCAGCAGCTTGGGACTAGCGGGGGGGCTGGAGACCCAGTACTTC. Translating it yields CASSLGLAGGLETQYF. The rearrangement joins TRBV5-1 to TRBJ2-5; 14 nucleotides align to TRBD2. The V gene's germline CDR1 is SGHRS and CDR2 YFSETQ. The CDR3 covers 16 residues. The trim removed 0 bases at V and 5 bases at J, leaving 3 bases unmatched. Combining the CDR3 with reference TRBV5-1 and TRBJ2-5 gives the whole variable domain KAGVTQTPRYLIKTRGQQVTLSCSPISGHRSVSWYQQTPGQGLQFLFEYFSETQRNKGNFPGRFSGRQFSNSRSEMNVSTLELGDSALYLCASSLGLAGGLETQYFGPGTRLLVL.

This clone occurred once. This rearrangement joins TRBV7-2 to TRBJ1-3; no definite D call. Germline loops: CDR1 SGHTA, CDR2 FQGNSA. Trimming removed 1 base from V and 2 bases from J, with 9 bases in between. This CDR3 has 15 amino acids. The CDR3 here is CASSLVLEAGNTIYF. CDR3 sequence (DNA): TGTGCCAGCAGCTTAGTTCTAGAGGCTGGAAACACCATATATTTT.

The V and J genes are TRBV18 and TRBJ1-3, with D tentatively TRBD1 (5 bases). Germline CDR1 reads KGHSH; CDR2 reads LQKENI. The V end was cut by 8 bases, the J end by 4 bases, with 24 bases between. The CDR3 is 17 amino acids. The CDR3 spells CASAPRQQGRTGNTIYF. The DNA for the CDR3 is TGTGCCAGCGCCCCTCGTCAGCAGGGCAGGACGGGAAACACCATATATTTT. Supplemented by reference TRBV18 and TRBJ1-3, the full variable domain reads NAGVMQNPRHLVRRRGQEARLRCSPMKGHSHVYWYRQLPEEGLKFMVYLQKENIIDESGMPKERFSAEFPKEGPSILRIQQVVRGDSAAYFCASAPRQQGRTGNTIYFGEGSWLTVV.

J is TRBJ2-3 and V is TRBV9; D is perhaps TRBD1 (6 bases). CDR3 length: 15 residues. Germline-derived CDR1 and CDR2 are SGDLS and YYNGEE. The V end was cut by 1 base, the J end by 6 bases, with 15 bases between. The CDR3 DNA sequence: TGTGCCAGCAGCGTAAGGGGGACGTTCCAGGATACGCAGTATTTT. This translates into CASSVRGTFQDTQYF.

This chain uses TRBV7-9 with TRBJ2-5; 7 bases agree with TRBD1. CDR1 and CDR2 from the germline V gene are SEHNR and FQNEAQ (reference sequence). This CDR3 comprises 16 residues. The trim removed 5 bases at V and 2 bases at J, leaving 11 bases unmatched. The CDR3 DNA sequence: TGTGCCAGCAGCCACCCGGGACAGTCAGAACAAGAGACCCAGTACTTC. As protein: CASSHPGQSEQETQYF.

CDR3 loop: CAWRRDSGTQYF. Written as DNA, the CDR3 is TGTGCCTGGAGGCGGGACTCGGGGACCCAGTACTTC. V gene TRBV30 combines with J gene TRBJ2-5, with D possibly TRBD2 on 6 matching bases. This CDR3 is 12 amino acids long. V gave up 3 bases and J gave up 7 bases, with 12 bases separating them. CDR1 and CDR2 (germline): GTSNPN, SVGIG (reference sequence). Complete variable domain (other parts from reference TRBV30 and TRBJ2-5): SQTIHQWPATLVQPVGSPLSLECTVEGTSNPNLYWYRQAAGRGLQLLFYSVGIGQISSEVPQNLSASRPQDRQFILSSKKLLLSDSGFYLCAWRRDSGTQYFGPGTRLLVL.

This clone was seen a single time. The V and J genes are TRBV2 and TRBJ1-4; D is unresolved. The germline CDR1 and CDR2 sequences are SNHLY and FYNNEI. V lost 3 bases and J 0 bases, leaving 14 bases between the germline ends. There are 17 residues in the CDR3. This CDR3 is CASSDGRTAATNEKLFF. Here the CDR3 DNA reads TGTGCCAGCAGTGATGGGCGTACGGCTGCAACTAATGAAAAACTGTTTTTT.

This chain's CDR3 is CASSLQGADEQFF. CDR3 bases: TGTGCCAGCAGCTTACAGGGGGCGGATGAGCAGTTCTTC. V gene TRBV9 combines with J gene TRBJ2-1, with 9 nucleotides matching TRBD1. V lost 4 bases, J lost 8 bases, and 4 bases stayed unmatched. CDR3 length equals 13 residues. The germline V gene has CDR1 SGDLS and CDR2 YYNGEE.

This clone was observed a handful of times. The chain uses TRBV5-4 and TRBJ1-4; D call uncertain. CDR1 SGHNT and CDR2 YYREEE come from the germline V gene (reference sequence). The CDR3 length is 13 residues. V gave up 4 bases and J gave up 5 bases, with 9 bases separating them. The CDR3 coding sequence is TGTGCCAGCAGCACCAAACTGAATGAAAAACTGTTTTTT. The encoded protein is CASSTKLNEKLFF. The full variable domain, completed using reference TRBV5-4 and TRBJ1-4, is ETGVTQSPTHLIKTRGQQVTLRCSSQSGHNTVSWYQQALGQGPQFIFQYYREEENGRGNFPPRFSGLQFPNYSSELNVNALELDDSALYLCASSTKLNEKLFFGSGTQLSVL.